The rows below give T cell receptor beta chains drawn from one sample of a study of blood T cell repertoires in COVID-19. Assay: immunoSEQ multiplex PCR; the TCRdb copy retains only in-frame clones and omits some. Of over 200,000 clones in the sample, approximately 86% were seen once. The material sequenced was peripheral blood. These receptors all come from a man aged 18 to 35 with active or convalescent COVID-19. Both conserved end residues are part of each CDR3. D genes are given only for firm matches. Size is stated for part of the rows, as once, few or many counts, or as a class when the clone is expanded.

cdr3_aa: CASSLGGSSGNTIYF; cdr3_nt: TGTGCCAGCAGCTTGGGGGGCAGCTCTGGAAACACCATATATTTT; d_call: NA; j_call: TRBJ1-3; clone_size: NA; cdr3_length: 15; v_call: TRBV5-4
cdr3_aa: CASSVGEDREGQPQHF; cdr3_nt: TGTGCCAGCAGCGTAGGGGAGGACAGGGAAGGTCAGCCCCAGCATTTT; d_call: TRBD1; j_call: TRBJ1-5; clone_size: NA; cdr3_length: 16; v_call: TRBV9
cdr3_aa: CASSSPGDPTYEQYF; cdr3_nt: TGTGCCAGCAGTTCCCCAGGGGACCCTACCTACGAGCAGTACTTC; d_call: NA; j_call: TRBJ2-7; clone_size: NA; cdr3_length: 15; v_call: TRBV27
cdr3_aa: CASSVELSGAGLPGLQIRQFF; cdr3_nt: TGTGCCAGCAGCGTAGAATTAAGCGGGGCTGGGCTGCCGGGACTCCAGATTCGGCAGTTCTTC; d_call: TRBD2; j_call: TRBJ2-1; clone_size: few; cdr3_length: 21; v_call: TRBV9
cdr3_aa: CASKNNRGYNEQFF; cdr3_nt: TGTGCCAGCAAAAACAACCGGGGCTACAATGAGCAGTTCTTC; d_call: NA; j_call: TRBJ2-1; clone_size: once; cdr3_length: 14; v_call: TRBV11-2
cdr3_aa: CASSLPSGRSYEQYF; cdr3_nt: TGTGCCAGCAGCTTGCCTAGCGGGCGTTCATACGAGCAGTACTTC; d_call: TRBD2; j_call: TRBJ2-7; clone_size: NA; cdr3_length: 15; v_call: TRBV5-4
cdr3_aa: CAIPSGFVTDTQYF; cdr3_nt: TGTGCCATCCCTAGCGGGTTTGTCACAGATACGCAGTATTTT; d_call: TRBD2; j_call: TRBJ2-3; clone_size: NA; cdr3_length: 14; v_call: TRBV28
cdr3_aa: CASLPRDREETQYF; cdr3_nt: TGTGCCAGCCTTCCTAGGGACAGAGAAGAGACCCAGTACTTC; d_call: TRBD1; j_call: TRBJ2-5; clone_size: NA; cdr3_length: 14; v_call: TRBV5-5
cdr3_aa: CASSLSERRTDTQYF; cdr3_nt: TGTGCCAGCAGTCTCTCGGAGAGGAGAACAGATACGCAGTATTTT; d_call: NA; j_call: TRBJ2-3; clone_size: NA; cdr3_length: 15; v_call: TRBV28
cdr3_aa: CASSDRVSGELFF; cdr3_nt: TGTGCCAGCAGCGACAGGGTTTCCGGGGAGCTGTTTTTT; d_call: TRBD1; j_call: TRBJ2-2; clone_size: once; cdr3_length: 13; v_call: TRBV6-5
cdr3_aa: CASSLGASGRTDTQYF; cdr3_nt: TGTGCCAGCAGCTTAGGGGCTAGCGGACGCACAGATACGCAGTATTTT; d_call: TRBD2; j_call: TRBJ2-3; clone_size: NA; cdr3_length: 16; v_call: TRBV11-2
cdr3_aa: CASSLDLAGEIGELFF; cdr3_nt: TGCGCCAGCAGCTTGGATCTCGCGGGAGAGATCGGGGAGCTGTTTTTT; d_call: TRBD2; j_call: TRBJ2-2; clone_size: NA; cdr3_length: 16; v_call: TRBV5-1
cdr3_aa: CACSSGATPYTF; cdr3_nt: TGTGCCTGCAGCTCAGGGGCCACTCCCTACACCTTC; d_call: NA; j_call: TRBJ1-2; clone_size: NA; cdr3_length: 12; v_call: TRBV30
cdr3_aa: CASSQQVRNTEAFF; cdr3_nt: TGCGCCAGCAGTCAACAAGTAAGGAACACTGAAGCTTTCTTT; d_call: NA; j_call: TRBJ1-1; clone_size: once; cdr3_length: 14; v_call: TRBV5-1
cdr3_aa: CASRQTGSGQHNEQFF; cdr3_nt: TGTGCCAGCAGGCAGACAGGGTCCGGCCAACACAATGAGCAGTTCTTC; d_call: TRBD1; j_call: TRBJ2-1; clone_size: NA; cdr3_length: 16; v_call: TRBV27
cdr3_aa: CASSTRDRGRGEQYF; cdr3_nt: TGTGCCAGCAGTACCCGGGACAGGGGGCGCGGGGAGCAGTACTTC; d_call: TRBD1; j_call: TRBJ2-7; clone_size: NA; cdr3_length: 15; v_call: TRBV6-2/TRBV6-3
cdr3_aa: CASSFGVEAFF; cdr3_nt: TGTGCCAGCAGCTTTGGAGTTGAAGCTTTCTTT; d_call: NA; j_call: TRBJ1-1; clone_size: NA; cdr3_length: 11; v_call: TRBV7-2
cdr3_aa: CASSPGGLYGYTF; cdr3_nt: TGTGCCAGCAGTCCAGGGGGGCTCTATGGCTACACCTTC; d_call: TRBD1; j_call: TRBJ1-2; clone_size: NA; cdr3_length: 13; v_call: TRBV6-5
cdr3_aa: CAIRSTGVSGNTIYF; cdr3_nt: TGTGCCATCAGGAGTACAGGGGTCTCTGGAAACACCATATATTTT; d_call: TRBD1; j_call: TRBJ1-3; clone_size: NA; cdr3_length: 15; v_call: TRBV10-3
cdr3_aa: CASQEGSGVGTDTQYF; cdr3_nt: TGTGCCAGCCAGGAGGGTAGTGGGGTAGGAACAGATACGCAGTATTTT; d_call: NA; j_call: TRBJ2-3; clone_size: once; cdr3_length: 16; v_call: TRBV5-4
cdr3_aa: CASSYSVGGGYGYTF; cdr3_nt: TGTGCCAGCAGTTACTCAGTCGGGGGAGGCTATGGCTACACCTTC; d_call: NA; j_call: TRBJ1-2; clone_size: NA; cdr3_length: 15; v_call: TRBV6-5
cdr3_aa: CASSFTAQGQFF; cdr3_nt: TGTGCCAGCAGTTTCACAGCCCAGGGGCAGTTCTTC; d_call: NA; j_call: TRBJ2-1; clone_size: NA; cdr3_length: 12; v_call: TRBV12-3/TRBV12-4
cdr3_aa: CASSDNGGSSETQYF; cdr3_nt: TGTGCCAGCAGCGATAACGGGGGGTCGTCAGAGACCCAGTACTTC; d_call: TRBD2; j_call: TRBJ2-5; clone_size: NA; cdr3_length: 15; v_call: TRBV5-6
cdr3_aa: CASRRDRNPSYNEQFF; cdr3_nt: TGTGCCAGCAGGAGAGACAGGAACCCCTCCTACAATGAGCAGTTCTTC; d_call: NA; j_call: TRBJ2-1; clone_size: once; cdr3_length: 16; v_call: TRBV7-2
cdr3_aa: CASSPAGDNEQFF; cdr3_nt: TGTGCCAGCAGCCCGGCGGGTGACAATGAGCAGTTCTTC; d_call: NA; j_call: TRBJ2-1; clone_size: NA; cdr3_length: 13; v_call: TRBV3-1/TRBV3-2